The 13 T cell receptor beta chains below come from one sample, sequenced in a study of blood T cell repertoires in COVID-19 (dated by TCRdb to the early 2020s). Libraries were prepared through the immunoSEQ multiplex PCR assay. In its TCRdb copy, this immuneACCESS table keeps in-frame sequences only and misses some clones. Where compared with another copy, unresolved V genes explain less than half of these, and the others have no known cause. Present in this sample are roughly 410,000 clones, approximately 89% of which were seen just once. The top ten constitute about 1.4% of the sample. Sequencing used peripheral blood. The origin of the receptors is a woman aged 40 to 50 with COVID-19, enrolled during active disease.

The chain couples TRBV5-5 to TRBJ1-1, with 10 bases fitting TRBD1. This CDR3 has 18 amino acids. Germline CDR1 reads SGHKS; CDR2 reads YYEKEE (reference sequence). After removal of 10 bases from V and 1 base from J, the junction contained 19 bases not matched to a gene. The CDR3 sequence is CASSSLGTGASWNTEAFF. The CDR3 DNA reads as TGTGCCTCCAGCAGCTTAGGGACAGGGGCAAGTTGGAACACTGAAGCTTTCTTT.

The CDR3 DNA reads as TGTGCCAGCAGCTTAGTCGGCGGGGGGGTCGCCTACAATGAGCAGTTCTTC. Residues: CASSLVGGGVAYNEQFF. The chain joins TRBV7-8 to TRBJ2-1; 9 bases fit TRBD2. There are 17 residues in the CDR3. Germline values: CDR1 SGHVS, CDR2 FQNEAQ. V shed 1 base, J shed 2 bases, and the junction held 6 bases outside the gene matches.

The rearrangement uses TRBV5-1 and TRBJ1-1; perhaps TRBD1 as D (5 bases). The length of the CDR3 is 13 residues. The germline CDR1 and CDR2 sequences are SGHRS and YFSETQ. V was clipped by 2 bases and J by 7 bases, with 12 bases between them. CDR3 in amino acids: CASSLDSRIEAFF. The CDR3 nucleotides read TGCGCCAGCAGCTTAGACAGCCGAATTGAAGCTTTCTTT. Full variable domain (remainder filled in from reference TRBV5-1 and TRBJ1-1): KAGVTQTPRYLIKTRGQQVTLSCSPISGHRSVSWYQQTPGQGLQFLFEYFSETQRNKGNFPGRFSGRQFSNSRSEMNVSTLELGDSALYLCASSLDSRIEAFFGQGTRLTVV.

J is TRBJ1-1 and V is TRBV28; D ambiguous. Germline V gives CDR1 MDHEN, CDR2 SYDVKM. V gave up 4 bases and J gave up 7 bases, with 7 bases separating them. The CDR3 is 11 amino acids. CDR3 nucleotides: TGTGCCAGCAGTTCAAGACTTGAAGCTTTCTTT. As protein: CASSSRLEAFF. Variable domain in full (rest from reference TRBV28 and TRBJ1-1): DVKVTQSSRYLVKRTGEKVFLECVQDMDHENMFWYRQDPGLGLRLIYFSYDVKMKEKGDIPEGYSVSREKKERFSLILESASTNQTSMYLCASSSRLEAFFGQGTRLTVV.

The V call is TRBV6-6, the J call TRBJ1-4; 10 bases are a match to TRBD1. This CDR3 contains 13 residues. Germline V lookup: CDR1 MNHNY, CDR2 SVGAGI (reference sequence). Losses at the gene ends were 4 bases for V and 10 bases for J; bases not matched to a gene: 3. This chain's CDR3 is CASSLTGGGKLFF. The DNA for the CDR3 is TGTGCCAGCAGTTTGACAGGGGGCGGAAAACTGTTTTTT.

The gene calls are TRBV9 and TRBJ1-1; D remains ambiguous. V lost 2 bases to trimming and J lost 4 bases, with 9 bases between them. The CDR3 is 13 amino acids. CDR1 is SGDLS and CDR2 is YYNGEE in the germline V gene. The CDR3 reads CASSVQSSTEAFF. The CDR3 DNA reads TGTGCCAGCAGCGTCCAGTCTTCCACTGAAGCTTTCTTT.

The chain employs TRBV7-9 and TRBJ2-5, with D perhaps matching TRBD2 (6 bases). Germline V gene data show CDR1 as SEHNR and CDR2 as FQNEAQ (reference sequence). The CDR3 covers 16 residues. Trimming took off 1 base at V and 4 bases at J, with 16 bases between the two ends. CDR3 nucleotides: TGTGCCAGCAGCTTAGGTGCACGGGTGGAGGGAGAGACCCAGTACTTC. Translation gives CASSLGARVEGETQYF. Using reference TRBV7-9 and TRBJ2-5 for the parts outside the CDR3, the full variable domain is DTGVSQNPRHKITKRGQNVTFRCDPISEHNRLYWYRQTLGQGPEFLTYFQNEAQLEKSRLLSDRFSAERPKGSFSTLEIQRTEQGDSAMYLCASSLGARVEGETQYFGPGTRLLVL.

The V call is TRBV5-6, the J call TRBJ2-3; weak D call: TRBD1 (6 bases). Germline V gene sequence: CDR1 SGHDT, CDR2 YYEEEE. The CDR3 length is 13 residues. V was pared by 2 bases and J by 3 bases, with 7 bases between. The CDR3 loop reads CASSFTGTDTQYF. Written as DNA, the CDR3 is TGTGCCAGCAGCTTTACAGGGACAGATACGCAGTATTTT. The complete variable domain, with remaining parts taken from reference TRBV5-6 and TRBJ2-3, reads DAGVTQSPTHLIKTRGQQVTLRCSPKSGHDTVSWYQQALGQGPQFIFQYYEEEERQRGNFPDRFSGHQFPNYSSELNVNALLLGDSALYLCASSFTGTDTQYFGPGTRLTVL.

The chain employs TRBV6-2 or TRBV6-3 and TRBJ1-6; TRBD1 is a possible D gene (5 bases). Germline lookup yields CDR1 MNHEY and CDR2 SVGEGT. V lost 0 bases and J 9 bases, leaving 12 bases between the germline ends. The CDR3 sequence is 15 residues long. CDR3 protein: CASSYSIRGTSPLHF. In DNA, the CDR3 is TGTGCCAGCAGTTACTCGATTAGGGGTACTTCACCCCTCCACTTT.

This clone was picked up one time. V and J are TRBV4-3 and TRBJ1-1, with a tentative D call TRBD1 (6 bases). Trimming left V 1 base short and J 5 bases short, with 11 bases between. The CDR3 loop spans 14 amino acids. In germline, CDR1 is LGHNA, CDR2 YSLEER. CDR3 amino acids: CASSQVEGETEAFF. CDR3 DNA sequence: TGCGCCAGCAGCCAAGTAGAGGGGGAAACTGAAGCTTTCTTT.

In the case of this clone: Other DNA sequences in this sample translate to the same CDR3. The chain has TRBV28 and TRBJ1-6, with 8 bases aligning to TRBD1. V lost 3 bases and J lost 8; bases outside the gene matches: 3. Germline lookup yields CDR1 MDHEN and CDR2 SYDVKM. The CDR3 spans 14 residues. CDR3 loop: CASSLTGVYSPLHF. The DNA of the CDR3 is TGTGCCAGCAGTTTGACAGGGGTTTATTCACCCCTCCACTTT.

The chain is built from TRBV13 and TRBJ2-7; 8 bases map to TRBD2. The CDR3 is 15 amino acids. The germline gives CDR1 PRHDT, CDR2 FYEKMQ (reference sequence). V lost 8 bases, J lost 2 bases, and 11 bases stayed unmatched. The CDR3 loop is CASRGGVSGAYEQYF. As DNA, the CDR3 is TGTGCCAGCCGGGGTGGGGTTAGCGGGGCCTACGAGCAGTACTTC.

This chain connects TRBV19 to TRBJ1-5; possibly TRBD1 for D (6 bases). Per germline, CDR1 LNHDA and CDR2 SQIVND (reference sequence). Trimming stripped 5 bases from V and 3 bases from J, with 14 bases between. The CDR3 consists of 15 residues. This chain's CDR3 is CASSPLGQYNQPQHF. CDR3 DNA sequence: TGTGCCAGTAGTCCTTTAGGACAGTACAATCAGCCCCAGCATTTT.